This TCR delta chain was documented in a study of gamma-delta T cells after stem cell transplantation. From germline, CDR1 is TSWWSYY and CDR2 QGS. V trimming: 4 bases; J trimming: 0 bases; junction bases outside the gene matches: 26. The CDR3 runs to 22 residues. TCRdb reanalysed the RT-PCR reads via CATT. Of 15,000 to 18,000 delta-chain clones listed, approximately 8.8% were seen once; the top ten hold approximately 66%. About this clone itself: A read error likely explains why the TCRdb protein, taken from a much larger clone, differs from this DNA's translation at residue 10; the protein shown is translated from the DNA.

This TCR was sampled from a human donor. It is not recorded whose cells these are; they may come from a transplant donor. The chain links TRDV1 to TRDJ1; 7 bases agree with TRDD3. Sequencing was done on a sample of gamma-delta T cells. The CDR3: CALGAPPMWRIRHFLYTDKLIF. Here the CDR3 DNA reads TGTGCTCTTGGGGCTCCTCCTATGTGGAGGATACGACACTTTTTGTACACCGATAAACTCATCTTT.